The rows below give T cell receptor beta chains drawn from one sample of a study of T cell responses to AZD1222 COVID-19 vaccine. Produced via immunoSEQ multiplex PCR; TCRdb's table is partial and in-frame only. The sample lists around 130,000 clones, 88% occurring once. Sample: peripheral blood, taken on day 0 of AZD1222 vaccination. These receptors were taken from an adult in good health. Both conserved end residues are part of each CDR3. D genes are given only for firm matches. Part of the rows lack a size; the others show once, few, many or a class for expanded clones.

>TRBV10-1|once|TRBJ2-1|TRBD2
TGCGCCAGCAGGACTGATGGGAGGGGCTCCTACAATGAGCAGTTCTTC
CASRTDGRGSYNEQFF
>TRBV2|once|TRBJ2-5|.
TGTGCCAGCACCGGGTTAAGACAAGAGACCCAGTACTTC
CASTGLRQETQYF
>TRBV7-3|.|TRBJ2-1|.
TGTGCCAGCAGCACCGGGACGAACAATGAGCAGTTCTTC
CASSTGTNNEQFF
>TRBV13|.|TRBJ2-2|.
TGTGCCAGCAGCTTAGGAGACAACACCGGGGAGCTGTTTTTT
CASSLGDNTGELFF
>TRBV11-2|.|TRBJ2-2|TRBD2
TGTGCCAGCAGTTTAGGCACTAGCGGGTACACCGGGGAGCTGTTTTTT
CASSLGTSGYTGELFF
>TRBV5-1|.|TRBJ1-1|.
TGCGCCAGCAGCTTGGAAGGACCGGGTACAGGGAGCCCGAACACTGAAGCTTTCTTT
CASSLEGPGTGSPNTEAFF
>TRBV28|.|TRBJ1-2|TRBD1
TGTGCCAGCAAGGGACAGGACTATGGCTACACCTTC
CASKGQDYGYTF
>TRBV5-8|.|TRBJ2-5|TRBD2
TGTGCCAGCAGCTTACGCATCAGCGGGGGGGCGTCGGAGACCCAGTACTTC
CASSLRISGGASETQYF
>TRBV25-1|.|TRBJ1-6|.
TGTGCCAGCAGTGTACAGGGAGTTGGCCTCCACTTT
CASSVQGVGLHF
>TRBV29-1|.|TRBJ1-2|.
TGCAGCGCGCGGAGTGGGGATGGGGCGCATGGCTACACCTTC
CSARSGDGAHGYTF
>TRBV11-3|.|TRBJ2-7|.
TGTGCCAGCAGCCCCCGGGTAGGAGACGAGCAGTACTTC
CASSPRVGDEQYF
>TRBV3-1/TRBV3-2|.|TRBJ2-3|TRBD2
TGTGCCAGCAGCGACCTTCTAGCGGGGGGGCCTGGAGATACGCAGTATTTT
CASSDLLAGGPGDTQYF
>TRBV6-5|.|TRBJ1-1|.
TGTGCCAGCAGTACAGGGATGAACACTGAAGCTTTCTTT
CASSTGMNTEAFF
>TRBV29-1|.|TRBJ2-7|TRBD1
TGCAGCGCCATACTGGACAGGGGATTCTACGAGCAGTACTTC
CSAILDRGFYEQYF
>TRBV5-1|.|TRBJ1-4|.
TGCGCCAGCAGCTCGCAGGGCAGGGAGGCGGAAAAACTGTTTTTT
CASSSQGREAEKLFF
>TRBV2|.|TRBJ2-7|.
TGTGCCAGCGAATCGATGGGGGAGCAGTACTTC
CASESMGEQYF
>TRBV3-1/TRBV3-2|.|TRBJ1-1|.
TGTGCCAGCAGCACGTTATTAGCAAGTAGTGAAGCTTTCTTT
CASSTLLASSEAFF
>TRBV10-1|.|TRBJ2-3|TRBD1
TGCGCCAGCAGTAAAAACCGGGACAGGGTTTTTTCAGATACGCAGTATTTT
CASSKNRDRVFSDTQYF
>TRBV21-1|few|TRBJ1-2|.
TGTGCCAGCAGCAAAGGGACGGGTTCCACCTTC
CASSKGTGSTF
>TRBV14|few|TRBJ1-1|TRBD1
TGTGCCAGCAGCCATCGACAGGGGGGAGCTTTCTTT
CASSHRQGGAFF
>TRBV19|.|TRBJ2-7|.
TGTGCCAGTAGTATTGGTACACTCTACGAGCAGTACTTC
CASSIGTLYEQYF
>TRBV20-1|.|TRBJ2-7|TRBD1
TGCAGTGCCCAGAGGGGGGACAGGTCCGTCTTC
CSAQRGDRSVF
>TRBV6-4|.|TRBJ1-6|.
TGTGCCAGCAGTGACTCTCGGGGACTCAATTCACCCCTCCACTTT
CASSDSRGLNSPLHF
>TRBV9|.|TRBJ2-3|TRBD1
TGTGCCAGCAGCGCGCGACCGGGACAGGGGGCAACAGATACGCAGTATTTT
CASSARPGQGATDTQYF
>TRBV4-2|.|TRBJ1-5|TRBD1
TGTGCCAGCAGCCAAGAGGACAGGGGGCTCGGTCAGCCCCAGCATTTT
CASSQEDRGLGQPQHF
>TRBV7-2|.|TRBJ2-3|.
TGTGCCAGCAGCTATCGACCGAAAGATACGCAGTATTTT
CASSYRPKDTQYF
>TRBV7-9|.|TRBJ1-5|TRBD1
TGTGCCAGCAGCGCATCAACAGGGGGTAATAGCAATCAGCCCCAGCATTTT
CASSASTGGNSNQPQHF
>TRBV4-1|.|TRBJ1-2|.
TGCGCCAGCAGCCAAGATAACGTCAGGGCAAGGGGCTACACCTTC
CASSQDNVRARGYTF
>TRBV6-5|.|TRBJ2-1|.
TGTGCCACCGGCCTCTACAATGAGCAGTTCTTC
CATGLYNEQFF
>TRBV15|.|TRBJ2-5|.
TGTGCCACCAGCAGAGATAGGGATCCTGGGCAGGAGTACCAAGAGACCCAGTACTTC
CATSRDRDPGQEYQETQYF
>TRBV10-1|.|TRBJ1-5|.
TGCGCCAGCAGTCGAAGGGCTCGGACGAGTGGCAATCAGCCCCAGCATTTT
CASSRRARTSGNQPQHF
>TRBV7-9|.|TRBJ1-1|TRBD1
TGTGCCAGCAGCCTAGGGCAACAGGGGGCGGGTGCTTTCTTT
CASSLGQQGAGAFF
>TRBV10-3|.|TRBJ1-5|.
TGTGCCATCAGTGCGTCCGGGATTGATCAGCCCCAGCATTTT
CAISASGIDQPQHF
>TRBV5-1|.|TRBJ2-6|.
TGCGCCAGCAGCAAGGGCTACGATATCCCTCTTGGGGCCAACGTCCTGACTTTC
CASSKGYDIPLGANVLTF
>TRBV28|.|TRBJ1-5|.
TGTGCCAGCAGTTTACCCGGGCGGGATCAGCCCCAGCATTTT
CASSLPGRDQPQHF
>TRBV18|.|TRBJ2-7|TRBD1
TGTGCCAGCGGGGGACAGGGTATGTACGAGCAGTACTTC
CASGGQGMYEQYF
>TRBV28|.|TRBJ2-7|TRBD2
TGTGCCAGCAGGGGGACTAGCGGGGGAACCTACGAGCAGTACTTC
CASRGTSGGTYEQYF
>TRBV11-3|.|TRBJ2-2|.
TGTGCCAGCAGCTTAGATGAGAGAGGGGAGCTGTTTTTT
CASSLDERGELFF
>TRBV5-1|.|TRBJ2-7|.
TGCGCCAGCAGCTTGGTTTCTGGACACGAGCAGTACTTC
CASSLVSGHEQYF
>TRBV29-1|.|TRBJ1-2|.
TGCAGCGTGACGGACAGAACAGGGAAACGGTATGGCTACACCTTC
CSVTDRTGKRYGYTF
>TRBV2|.|TRBJ2-7|.
TGTGCCAGCAGTCTGGCCTACGAGCAGTACTTC
CASSLAYEQYF
>TRBV18|.|TRBJ2-1|.
TGTGCCAGCTCTCTTAGCAATGAGCAGTTCTTC
CASSLSNEQFF
>TRBV10-1|.|TRBJ1-1|.
TGCGCCAGCAGTGAAGCAGTCTCGGGTGAAGCTTTCTTT
CASSEAVSGEAFF
>TRBV2|.|TRBJ2-7|.
TGTGCCAGCAGTGAAGCGCTGGCAGGGGCCTCCTACGAGCAGTACTTC
CASSEALAGASYEQYF
>TRBV19|once|TRBJ2-1|TRBD2
TGTGCCAGTAGTACGGGGACTAGCGGGAGTAGTGAGCAGTTCTTC
CASSTGTSGSSEQFF
>TRBV25-1|.|TRBJ1-5|.
TGTGCCAGCAGCGAGGACAGATTGCATCAGCCCCAGCATTTT
CASSEDRLHQPQHF
>TRBV6-6|.|TRBJ2-7|TRBD2
TGTGCCAGCAGGGGACAGGGACTAGCGGGGTACGAGCAGTACTTC
CASRGQGLAGYEQYF
>TRBV11-2|.|TRBJ2-7|TRBD1
TGTGCCAGCAGCTCCCGGGACAGGCTTTTTTACGAGCAGTACTTC
CASSSRDRLFYEQYF
>TRBV7-3|.|TRBJ1-3|TRBD1
TGTGCCAGCAGCAGGGACAGGCCGAGCTCTGGAAACACCATATATTTT
CASSRDRPSSGNTIYF
>TRBV27|.|TRBJ2-7|TRBD2
TGTGCCAGCAGTTTCCGGACTAGCGGGCCCTACGAGCAGTACTTC
CASSFRTSGPYEQYF
>TRBV9|.|TRBJ1-3|.
TGTGCCAGCAGCGTAAGTGGGAGAAACTCTGGAAACACCATATATTTT
CASSVSGRNSGNTIYF
>TRBV9|.|TRBJ1-6|TRBD1
TGTGCCAGCAGCGTAGTGGCCGGGACAGAAGATTCACCCCTCCACTTT
CASSVVAGTEDSPLHF
>TRBV1|.|TRBJ1-6|.
TGCACCAGCAGCCAAGCCCGAGGACCTAGCTCCTATAATTCACCCCTCCACTTT
CTSSQARGPSSYNSPLHF